The present TCR beta chain was sequenced within a study of Graves' ophthalmopathy and Graves' hyperthyroidism. The study, taken as a whole, reports: The model forecast ophthalmopathy progression, reaching under 71% sensitivity and approximately 72% specificity. A 13-signature model separated ophthalmopathy from stable hyperthyroidism, about 90% sensitivity, around 79% specificity. The blood repertoire also included most expanded thyroid clonotypes above 0.001 frequency.

Using RNA transcripts, the TCR beta CDR3 regions were amplified. After a first-round RT-PCR with HTBI primers, a second-round multiplex PCR was run. TCRdb processed the multiplex PCR reads anew with MiXCR; each CDR3 protein has one entry. This table holds 200,000 to 250,000 distinct CDR3 sequences, around 50% found once. There are 14 residues in the CDR3. V shed 0 bases and J shed 4 bases, with 11 bases lying between them. Looked up from germline, CDR1 is SGHRS and CDR2 is YFSETQ. With regard to this clonotype: What it binds is not known.

CAS ≥3, NOSPECS ≥4, moderate-to-severe activity and duration under 3 months marked donors with ophthalmopathy. The sample comprised peripheral blood. The origin of this receptor is an adult man with Graves' ophthalmopathy. The V call is TRBV5-1, the J call TRBJ2-7; a possible D gene is TRBD1 (6 bases). CDR3 coding DNA: TGCGCCAGCAGCTTGGAAGGGGACACATACGAGCAGTACTTC. Translating gives CASSLEGDTYEQYF. The full variable domain, rest sourced from reference TRBV5-1 and TRBJ2-7, is KAGVTQTPRYLIKTRGQQVTLSCSPISGHRSVSWYQQTPGQGLQFLFEYFSETQRNKGNFPGRFSGRQFSNSRSEMNVSTLELGDSALYLCASSLEGDTYEQYFGPGTRLTVT.